These T cell receptor beta chains were read from a single sample in a study of T cells in Graves' hyperthyroidism and ophthalmopathy. In TCRdb, the multiplex PCR reads were re-called with MiXCR into one record per CDR3 protein. The top ten clones hold roughly 7.7% of a sample with about 610,000 distinct CDR3 sequences, 35% to 55% of them seen once. The source material was peripheral blood or thyroid tissue (not recorded which). The receptor source for this set is a woman under 30 with Graves' hyperthyroidism. The CDR3 runs from the conserved cysteine through the conserved F or W. Each record gives: J gene, clone size, V gene, D gene, CDR3 DNA, CDR3 protein. The D gene is left open where the match is weak. Some rows mark clone size as missing; the rest say once, few, many or name a class of expanded clone.

TRBJ2-1	NA	TRBV7-3	TRBD1	TGTGCCAGCAGCTCAGACAGGGGATACAATGAGCAGTTCTTC	CASSSDRGYNEQFF
TRBJ1-1	many	TRBV4-2	NA	TGTGCCAGTAAGATAGCCGGGAAGAACACTGAAGCTTTCTTT	CASKIAGKNTEAFF
TRBJ2-1	NA	TRBV2	TRBD2	TGTACCAGCAACAAGGGGAGGGAGTCCTACAATGAGCAGTTCTTC	CTSNKGRESYNEQFF
TRBJ1-2	many	TRBV7-8	TRBD1	TGTGCCAGCAGTCAAGGGGACAGTTCATATGGCTACACCTTC	CASSQGDSSYGYTF
TRBJ1-2	NA	TRBV2	NA	TGTGCCAGCAGCGAACAGATCTCTGGAAACACCTTC	CASSEQISGNTF
TRBJ1-1	NA	TRBV12-5	TRBD1	TGTGCCAGCAGTAGACAGGGTGCAACTAATGAAGCTTTCTTT	CASSRQGATNEAFF
TRBJ2-3	few	TRBV24-1	TRBD2	TGTGCCACCAGTGATTTGGGACCTAGCGGACGCACAGATACGCAGTATTTT	CATSDLGPSGRTDTQYF
TRBJ2-2	many	TRBV10-1	NA	TGCGCCAGCAGTGGTAGCGGAACCGACACCGGGGAGCTGTTTTTT	CASSGSGTDTGELFF
TRBJ2-3	NA	TRBV7-3	NA	TGTGCCAGCAGCTTTACCGCTCGGGATATGCAGTATTTT	CASSFTARDMQYF
TRBJ1-5	many	TRBV27	TRBD1	TGTGCCAGCAGTGACAGGGGAAGACAGCCCCAGCATTTT	CASSDRGRQPQHF
TRBJ2-2	many	TRBV5-8	NA	TGTGCCAGCAGCCCGTTAGGGGATCACGGGGAGCTGTTTTTT	CASSPLGDHGELFF
TRBJ1-1	NA	TRBV19	NA	TGTGCCAGTAGCTCAACGGGCAGCCCGAACACTGAAGCTTTCTTT	CASSSTGSPNTEAFF
TRBJ2-7	many	TRBV4-3	NA	TGCGCCAGCAGCCAAGGCCCGGACAGATTGAGGTCCGAGCAGTACTTC	CASSQGPDRLRSEQYF
TRBJ1-2	many	TRBV6-6	TRBD1	TGTGCCAGCAGTAGTCCCGGGACAGGGTTTGGCGGCTACACCTTC	CASSSPGTGFGGYTF
TRBJ2-1	few	TRBV2	NA	TGTGCCAGCCCCGGCGAGAGCACCAATGAGCAGTTCTTC	CASPGESTNEQFF
TRBJ2-7	NA	TRBV10-3	TRBD1	TGTGCCATCAGTGAGGGAAGGACAGGGGGCTCCTACGAGCAGTACTTC	CAISEGRTGGSYEQYF
TRBJ2-3	NA	TRBV7-3	TRBD2	TGTGCCAGCAGCTTAGTGCTAGCGGGAGGTCCAGATACGCAGTATTTT	CASSLVLAGGPDTQYF
TRBJ2-5	many	TRBV20-1	TRBD2	TGCAGTGCTCCCGTCGGCGGGAGGGAAGAGACCCAGTACTTC	CSAPVGGREETQYF
TRBJ2-7	NA	TRBV7-9	NA	TGTGCCAGCAGCCAAGATACGGGCGGGATGTACGAGCAGTACTTC	CASSQDTGGMYEQYF
TRBJ2-7	many	TRBV5-1	NA	TGCGCCAGCAGCTTGGCAGGGCCGGACGAGCAGTACTTC	CASSLAGPDEQYF
TRBJ1-1	NA	TRBV20-1	NA	TGCAGTGTTAAGGGAGTGGGGGGCATAGAGGCTTTCTTT	CSVKGVGGIEAFF
TRBJ1-4	NA	TRBV7-2	NA	TGTGCCAGTGGACCTAACAGGGACACGAATGAAAAACTGTTTTTT	CASGPNRDTNEKLFF
TRBJ1-3	many	TRBV9	NA	TGTGCCAGCAGCGTTTACAGGGACACCATATATTTT	CASSVYRDTIYF
TRBJ2-7	many	TRBV7-3	TRBD2	TGTGCCAGCAGCTTAACGTTCAGGACTAGTCTCTCCGAGCAGTACTTC	CASSLTFRTSLSEQYF
TRBJ1-2	few	TRBV20-1	NA	TGCAGTGCTAGAGAAGAGACTTCTGGATATCGCTACACCTTC	CSAREETSGYRYTF
TRBJ2-6	many	TRBV25-1	NA	TGTGCCAGCAGTTGGGGAATTGGGGCCAACGTCCTGACTTTC	CASSWGIGANVLTF
TRBJ2-1	NA	TRBV5-1	NA	TGCGCCAGCAGCTTCGACTCTTTCGGTGGGAATGAGCAGTTCTTC	CASSFDSFGGNEQFF
TRBJ2-3	NA	TRBV10-3	NA	TGTGCCACAAACGTGGGAGGCACAGATACGCAGTATTTT	CATNVGGTDTQYF
TRBJ1-5	NA	TRBV2	NA	TGTGCCAGCAGTGAATGGGGCAATCAGCCCCAGCATTTT	CASSEWGNQPQHF
TRBJ2-7	NA	TRBV20-1	NA	TGCGGTGCCATTGACGGGGCGCACGATTCCGGGGAGCAGTACTTC	CGAIDGAHDSGEQYF
TRBJ2-1	NA	TRBV2	NA	TGTGCCAGCAGTGATACAGGGCGGAGCTCCTACAATGAGCAGTTCTTC	CASSDTGRSSYNEQFF
TRBJ2-6	many	TRBV5-1	TRBD2	TGCGCCAGCAGCTTGGTGGCGGGAGGAGGGGCCAACGTCCTGACTTTC	CASSLVAGGGANVLTF
TRBJ2-5	many	TRBV7-9	NA	TGTGCCAGCAGCCAGAGGACAGCGGGTAGGGGGCAAGAGACCCAGTACTTC	CASSQRTAGRGQETQYF
TRBJ1-1	NA	TRBV29-1	NA	TGCAGCAGTCTAGGCCAGGGGAGAAACACTGAAGCTTTCTTT	CSSLGQGRNTEAFF
TRBJ2-3	NA	TRBV9	NA	TGTGCCAGCAGCGAGAACACAGATACGCAGTATTTT	CASSENTDTQYF
TRBJ2-7	many	TRBV5-1	NA	TGCGCCAGCAGCCCATCCCCGGGCCTCTCCTACGAGCAGTACTTC	CASSPSPGLSYEQYF
TRBJ2-2	many	TRBV12-3/TRBV12-4	NA	TGTGCCAGCAGTTTCGCTAGCGACACCGGGGAGCTGTTTTTT	CASSFASDTGELFF
TRBJ2-7	many	TRBV6-5	TRBD1	TGTGCCAGCAGCCCGACAGGGAGTCTCTACGAGCAGTACTTC	CASSPTGSLYEQYF
TRBJ2-3	NA	TRBV25-1	TRBD2	TGTGCCAGCACACTAGCGGGAGGGCCAACTAACACAGATACGCAGTATTTT	CASTLAGGPTNTDTQYF
TRBJ1-2	many	TRBV5-1	NA	TGCGCCAGCAGCGCACAGGGCGGCTATGGCTACACCTTC	CASSAQGGYGYTF
TRBJ2-1	NA	TRBV20-1	TRBD2	TGCAGTGCTAGAGGCGGGGGACTAGCCAATGAGCAGTTCTTC	CSARGGGLANEQFF
TRBJ1-2	many	TRBV2	TRBD1	TGTGCCAGCATCACCGGGACAGGGGGGCCCGTATCGGGCTACACCTTC	CASITGTGGPVSGYTF
TRBJ1-4	NA	TRBV27	TRBD1	TGTGCCAGCAGTTTTCGACAGGGTCGTAATGAAAAACTGTTTTTT	CASSFRQGRNEKLFF
TRBJ2-5	few	TRBV11-2	NA	TGTGCCAGCAGCCGGGCCCCGGTCGGTCAGCCCCAGTACTTC	CASSRAPVGQPQYF
TRBJ1-6	NA	TRBV7-2	TRBD1	TGTGCCAGCGGCTCACGCGGGACAGGGGGCTCACCCCTCCACTTT	CASGSRGTGGSPLHF
TRBJ2-2	NA	TRBV14	NA	TGTGCCAGCAGCCAGGGACTTGGAACCGGGGAGCTGTTTTTT	CASSQGLGTGELFF
TRBJ2-5	NA	TRBV6-6	NA	TGTGCCAGCAGTTACTCGGGACGGGCGGAGACCCAGTACTTC	CASSYSGRAETQYF
TRBJ1-5	many	TRBV11-3	NA	TGTGCCAGCAGCTTAGAAACCGGTCAGCCCCAGCATTTT	CASSLETGQPQHF
TRBJ2-3	few	TRBV10-3	NA	TGTGCCATCAGTACACGAACCCGGGGCTCAGATACGCAGTATTTT	CAISTRTRGSDTQYF
TRBJ2-5	many	TRBV2	TRBD2	TGTGCCAGCAGTGATGGACTAGCGGGGTCCCAAGAGACCCAGTACTTC	CASSDGLAGSQETQYF
TRBJ1-2	many	TRBV5-1	TRBD1	TGCGCCAGCAGCTCGGCGGGACAGGGGGTTTATGGCTACACCTTC	CASSSAGQGVYGYTF
TRBJ1-1	NA	TRBV2	NA	TGTGCCACCAACAGGATACCGACTGAAGCTTTCTTT	CATNRIPTEAFF
TRBJ2-2	NA	TRBV27	TRBD2	TGTGCCAGCAGCCGAGGGAGGGCCGGGGAGCTGTTTTTT	CASSRGRAGELFF
TRBJ2-2	NA	TRBV29-1	NA	TGCAGCGTTTTAACCGGGGAGCTGTTTTTT	CSVLTGELFF